A selection of T cell receptor beta chains follows, all from one sample in a study of T cell responses to AZD1222 COVID-19 vaccine. Data came from immunoSEQ multiplex PCR; TCRdb stores just in-frame clones and leaves some out. The sample lists around 150,000 clones, around 94% occurring once. The source material was peripheral blood, sampled on day 0 of AZD1222 vaccination. The receptors were gathered from an adult in good health. CDR3s include the opening cysteine and the closing phenylalanine or tryptophan. D genes are given only for firm matches. Size tells how often a clone was seen (once, few, many) or the class of an expanded clone, and some rows leave it out.

v_gene	abundance	d_gene	j_gene	CDR3aa	CDR3nt
TRBV5-1	-	TRBD1	TRBJ1-1	CASSLIGTGGMNTEAFF	TGCGCCAGCAGCTTGATAGGGACAGGGGGCATGAACACTGAAGCTTTCTTT
TRBV11-2	once	-	TRBJ1-1	CASSFYSQPGNTEAFF	TGTGCCAGCAGCTTTTATTCTCAGCCAGGGAACACTGAAGCTTTCTTT
TRBV11-3	-	-	TRBJ1-1	CASSTAGDTEAFF	TGTGCCAGCAGTACGGCGGGGGACACTGAAGCTTTCTTT
TRBV5-4	-	TRBD2	TRBJ2-1	CADTSGSNEQFF	TGTGCCGACACTAGCGGGAGTAATGAGCAGTTCTTC
TRBV3-1/TRBV3-2	-	-	TRBJ2-2	CASSQVDSTTGELFF	TGTGCCAGCAGCCAAGTAGACTCAACCACCGGGGAGCTGTTTTTT
TRBV11-2	once	-	TRBJ2-7	CASSPVLGARGEQYF	TGTGCCAGCAGCCCGGTCTTAGGAGCGAGGGGAGAGCAGTACTTC
TRBV6-5	-	-	TRBJ1-1	CASSPGTPNTEAFF	TGTGCCAGCAGTCCCGGGACACCGAACACTGAAGCTTTCTTT
TRBV15	-	TRBD1	TRBJ2-6	CATSKPGQGTSGANVLTF	TGTGCCACCAGCAAGCCGGGACAGGGAACCTCTGGGGCCAACGTCCTGACTTTC
TRBV5-1	-	-	TRBJ1-2	CASRLNSCYTF	TGCGCCAGCCGTTTGAACAGTTGCTACACCTTC
TRBV19	-	TRBD1	TRBJ1-2	CATRQGEGNYGYTF	TGTGCCACCAGACAGGGTGAGGGTAACTATGGCTACACCTTC
TRBV29-1	-	-	TRBJ1-1	CSVENSLNTEAFF	TGCAGCGTTGAAAACAGTCTGAACACTGAAGCTTTCTTT
TRBV7-9	-	-	TRBJ2-1	CASRSGFLEPGNEQFF	TGTGCCAGCAGGAGCGGATTTCTAGAACCCGGCAATGAGCAGTTCTTC
TRBV7-2	-	-	TRBJ2-1	CASSLGVLGANEQFF	TGTGCCAGCAGCTTAGGGGTCCTTGGGGCCAATGAGCAGTTCTTC
TRBV11-2	-	-	TRBJ2-7	CASTDRYEQYF	TGTGCCAGCACCGACAGGTACGAGCAGTACTTC
TRBV5-4	-	-	TRBJ2-4	CASSADGAKNIQYF	TGTGCCAGCAGCGCGGACGGGGCCAAAAACATTCAGTACTTC
TRBV5-6	-	-	TRBJ1-2	CASNLGDYGYTF	TGTGCCAGCAACCTGGGGGATTATGGCTACACCTTC
TRBV18	-	-	TRBJ1-1	CASSPQGDGTEAFF	TGTGCCAGCTCACCCCAAGGGGATGGCACTGAAGCTTTCTTT
TRBV27	once	-	TRBJ1-5	CASKNRPDSNQPQHF	TGTGCCAGCAAGAACAGGCCGGATAGCAATCAGCCCCAGCATTTT
TRBV7-9	-	-	TRBJ2-7	CASSSPYEQYF	TGTGCCAGCAGCTCCCCCTACGAGCAGTACTTC
TRBV5-1	-	TRBD2	TRBJ2-7	CASSSTSGRAYEQYF	TGCGCCAGCAGCTCTACTAGCGGGAGGGCCTACGAGCAGTACTTC
TRBV6-4	few	-	TRBJ2-2	CASSDRVTGELFF	TGTGCCAGCAGTGACAGGGTTACCGGGGAGCTGTTTTTT
TRBV5-1	once	-	TRBJ1-4	CASSGDINEKLFF	TGCGCCAGCAGCGGGGACATAAATGAAAAACTGTTTTTT
TRBV29-1	-	TRBD2	TRBJ2-7	CSVEESGSHSYEQYF	TGCAGCGTTGAGGAGAGCGGGAGTCATTCCTACGAGCAGTACTTC
TRBV11-2	-	TRBD1	TRBJ2-5	CASSLDRGWLQETQYF	TGTGCCAGCAGCTTAGACAGGGGGTGGCTCCAAGAGACCCAGTACTTC
TRBV20-1	-	-	TRBJ1-1	CSAPSLEAFF	TGCAGTGCTCCAAGCTTGGAAGCTTTCTTT
TRBV10-3	-	TRBD1	TRBJ1-2	CAISGTGGNYGYTF	TGTGCCATCAGTGGGACAGGGGGGAACTATGGCTACACCTTC
TRBV30	-	-	TRBJ1-1	CAWSVSRVSPEAFF	TGTGCCTGGAGTGTCAGTAGGGTTAGTCCTGAAGCTTTCTTT
TRBV29-1	-	-	TRBJ1-1	CSVRSQGNTEAFF	TGCAGCGTTCGGTCCCAGGGGAACACTGAAGCTTTCTTT
TRBV6-1	-	-	TRBJ1-5	CASSEGPGNNQPQHF	TGTGCCAGCAGTGAAGGTCCAGGGAACAATCAGCCCCAGCATTTT
TRBV9	-	TRBD2	TRBJ2-1	CASSVREVFLEQFF	TGTGCCAGCAGCGTCCGGGAGGTATTTCTGGAGCAGTTCTTC
TRBV6-4	few	-	TRBJ1-2	CASSPTLRQGGYTF	TGTGCCAGCAGTCCAACTTTGAGGCAGGGCGGCTACACCTTC
TRBV29-1	-	-	TRBJ1-4	CSVGIEKKLFF	TGCAGCGTTGGAATAGAGAAAAAACTGTTTTTT
TRBV28	-	-	TRBJ1-2	CASSGPSIKGNYGYTF	TGTGCCAGCAGTGGACCATCGATAAAGGGTAACTATGGCTACACCTTC
TRBV28	-	TRBD2	TRBJ2-1	CASSPQWGGGAHPFEQFF	TGTGCCAGCAGTCCCCAATGGGGGGGAGGGGCCCATCCCTTTGAGCAGTTCTTC
TRBV7-9	-	-	TRBJ1-4	CASSISPRGDEKLFF	TGTGCCAGCAGCATTAGCCCGAGAGGCGATGAAAAACTGTTTTTT
TRBV18	-	-	TRBJ2-2	CASSPPTRTGELFF	TGTGCCAGCTCACCACCTACACGGACGGGGGAGCTGTTTTTT
TRBV30	-	-	TRBJ1-1	CAWSYGRGTEAFF	TGTGCCTGGAGCTACGGGAGGGGGACTGAAGCTTTCTTT